Listed here are 21 T cell receptor beta chains from one sample, sequenced in a study of siplizumab effects on memory and regulatory T cells. Some clones are missing from TCRdb's copy, which holds only in-frame ones; the method was immunoSEQ multiplex PCR. The sample yields around 82,000 clones, about 92% seen once. The sequenced sample was CD8+ T cells sorted from blood. The receptors were sampled from a human donor in good health.

The chain uses TRBV2 and TRBJ2-2; D call uncertain. The CDR3 is 13 amino acids. Trimming left V 0 bases short and J 9 bases short, with 8 bases between. Germline V gene data show CDR1 as SNHLY and CDR2 as FYNNEI. Here the CDR3 DNA reads TGTGCCAGCAGTGAAGCAGTTCGTAGGGAGCTGTTTTTT. Translation: CASSEAVRRELFF.

This chain links TRBV27 with TRBJ2-3; tentative D call: TRBD1 (6 bases). Germline V gene sequence: CDR1 MNHEY, CDR2 SMNVEV (reference sequence). The CDR3 extends over 18 amino acids. Trimming removed 5 bases at V and 0 bases at J, with 21 bases between. The CDR3 loop is CASSPFSGTHTSTDTQYF. The CDR3 DNA follows: TGTGCCAGCAGTCCCTTCTCCGGGACACATACTAGCACAGATACGCAGTATTTT.

This clone was observed a few times. J is TRBJ2-3 and V is TRBV6-4, with 11 bases that match TRBD1. The ends lost 0 bases at V and 6 bases at J; junction bases unmatched: 8. The CDR3 has 17 amino acids. From germline, CDR1 is MRHNA and CDR2 SNTAGT. The CDR3 loop reads CASSDSGGTGGRDTQYF. The DNA of the CDR3 is TGTGCCAGCAGTGACTCCGGGGGGACAGGGGGTCGCGATACGCAGTATTTT.

V gene TRBV9 combines with J gene TRBJ1-1; 8 bases match TRBD1. This CDR3 has 17 amino acids. Germline V gene sequence: CDR1 SGDLS, CDR2 YYNGEE. Trimming cost V 0 bases and J 4 bases; bases outside gene matches: 11. The CDR3 sequence is CASSVASGQGGSTEAFF. The DNA of the CDR3 is TGTGCCAGCAGCGTAGCTTCCGGACAGGGCGGGAGCACTGAAGCTTTCTTT.

This clone has just one count. This chain connects TRBV7-6 to TRBJ1-1, with D unresolved. The CDR3 covers 15 residues. V was pared by 1 base and J by 3 bases, with 12 bases between. Per the germline V gene, CDR1 is SGHVS and CDR2 is FNYEAQ. Written as DNA, the CDR3 is TGTGCCAGCAGCTTAGACAATAGCTTATACACTGAAGCTTTCTTT. This sequence encodes CASSLDNSLYTEAFF. Variable domain in full (rest from reference TRBV7-6 and TRBJ1-1): GAGVSQSPRYKVTKRGQDVALRCDPISGHVSLYWYRQALGQGPEFLTYFNYEAQQDKSGLPNDRFSAERPEGSISTLTIQRTEQRDSAMYRCASSLDNSLYTEAFFGQGTRLTVV.

The chain recombines TRBV7-7 with TRBJ1-1, with D tentatively TRBD1 (5 bases). Trimming removed 5 bases from V and 4 bases from J, with 11 bases in between. The germline V gene has CDR1 SSHAT and CDR2 FNYEAQ (reference sequence). The CDR3 loop spans 13 amino acids. CDR3 DNA: TGTGCCAGCAGCGCCAGGGTGGGCACTGAAGCTTTCTTT. Protein product: CASSARVGTEAFF. The full variable domain, with the rest looked up from reference TRBV7-7 and TRBJ1-1, is GAGVSQSPRYKVTKRGQDVTLRCDPISSHATLYWYQQALGQGPEFLTYFNYEAQPDKSGLPSDRFSAERPEGSISTLTIQRTEQRDSAMYRCASSARVGTEAFFGQGTRLTVV.

This chain links TRBV5-6 with TRBJ2-1; TRBD1 matches 7 bases. This CDR3 is 16 amino acids long. Germline assignment: CDR1 SGHDT and CDR2 YYEEEE. V lost 2 bases and J lost 7; bases outside the gene matches: 12. CDR3 in amino acids: CASSFLSSGQRNEQFF. CDR3 coding DNA: TGTGCCAGCAGCTTCCTAAGTTCGGGACAGAGGAATGAGCAGTTCTTC.

The rearrangement joins TRBV5-4 to TRBJ2-7; 11 bases are a match to TRBD2. The V gene end was trimmed by 2 bases and the J gene end by 3 bases; junction bases not matched to a gene: 4. Per the germline V gene, CDR1 is SGHNT and CDR2 is YYREEE (reference sequence). The CDR3 is 15 residues long. CDR3 coding DNA: TGTGCCAGCAGCTTTAGCGGGGGGGATCTCTACGAGCAGTACTTC. This encodes CASSFSGGDLYEQYF.

The chain couples TRBV10-3 to TRBJ2-4, with 9 bases lining up with TRBD1. This CDR3 region has 15 residues. V lost 2 bases, J lost 5 bases, and 4 bases stayed unmatched. Germline CDR1 and CDR2: ENHRY and SYGVKD. The CDR3 is CAISEGGQGENIQYF. CDR3 sequence (DNA): TGTGCCATCAGTGAGGGGGGACAGGGCGAAAACATTCAGTACTTC.

CDR3 DNA: TGCGCCAGCAGCCAAGAACTTGGCTCAGCGGGGGTCTACAATGAGCAGTTCTTC. This gives the protein CASSQELGSAGVYNEQFF. This chain connects TRBV4-1 to TRBJ2-1; 8 nucleotides align to TRBD2. V lost 0 bases, J lost 3 bases, and 10 bases stayed unmatched. Per the germline V gene, CDR1 is MGHRA and CDR2 is YSYEKL. The CDR3 covers 18 residues.

This chain links TRBV19 with TRBJ2-1; D unclear. This CDR3 is 13 amino acids long. V shed 5 bases and J shed 0 bases, with 5 bases lying between them. Germline V gives CDR1 LNHDA, CDR2 SQIVND (reference sequence). CDR3 residues: CASSFSSYNEQFF. The CDR3 DNA reads as TGTGCCAGTAGTTTCAGCTCCTACAATGAGCAGTTCTTC.

The V call is TRBV6-5, the J call TRBJ2-2; no clear D. CDR1 and CDR2 (germline): MNHEY, SVGAGI. This CDR3 spans 13 amino acids. Trimming took off 3 bases at V and 5 bases at J, with 7 bases between the two ends. CDR3 region: CASSYGVTGELFF. The CDR3 bases are TGTGCCAGCAGTTATGGTGTAACCGGGGAGCTGTTTTTT.

The chain combines TRBV6-5 with TRBJ2-1, with 7 bases identical to TRBD2. CDR3 size: 13 residues. Germline V CDR1 and CDR2: MNHEY, SVGAGI. Unmatched junction bases numbered 5, after V lost 2 bases and J lost 10 bases. CDR3 loop: CASSYPAREEQFF. CDR3 coding DNA: TGTGCCAGCAGTTACCCGGCGCGGGAGGAGCAGTTCTTC.

The J gene is TRBJ2-7, the V gene TRBV28; D is possibly TRBD1 (7 bases). Germline lookup yields CDR1 MDHEN and CDR2 SYDVKM. This CDR3 region has 14 residues. Trimming pared 7 bases from V and 0 bases from J, leaving 13 bases between. The CDR3 protein is CASTAQGGSYEQYF. CDR3 DNA: TGTGCCAGCACGGCTCAGGGGGGCTCCTACGAGCAGTACTTC.

In its sample, this clone was seen once. This chain connects TRBV19 to TRBJ1-4; tentatively, D is TRBD1 (5 bases). Trimming took 3 bases from V and 1 from J, leaving 9 bases between them. Germline V gene sequence: CDR1 LNHDA, CDR2 SQIVND (reference sequence). The CDR3 consists of 15 residues. CDR3 protein: CASSISGLTNEKLFF. CDR3 bases: TGTGCCAGTAGTATCTCAGGGTTAACTAATGAAAAACTGTTTTTT.

V and J are TRBV27 and TRBJ1-5; D remains ambiguous. This CDR3 is 12 amino acids long. The germline CDR1 and CDR2 sequences are MNHEY and SMNVEV (reference sequence). Trimming shortened V by 6 bases and J by 0 bases, and 3 bases separated the two germline ends. The CDR3 DNA reads TGTGCCAGCAGGCTTAGCAATCAGCCCCAGCATTTT. It is translated as CASRLSNQPQHF.

The chain combines TRBV11-2 with TRBJ2-1; a possible D gene is TRBD2 (7 bases). The length of the CDR3 is 15 residues. V lost 0 bases, J lost 6 bases, and 12 bases lay in between. The V gene's germline CDR1 is SGHAT and CDR2 FQNNGV. The CDR3 reads CASSLEGGAGNEQFF. CDR3 DNA: TGTGCCAGCAGCTTAGAGGGGGGGGCTGGCAATGAGCAGTTCTTC.

The chain employs TRBV5-1 and TRBJ1-1; unclear D gene. The CDR3 is 17 residues long. Germline V gene data show CDR1 as SGHRS and CDR2 as YFSETQ. The ends were cut back, 0 bases at V and 3 bases at J, with 18 bases in the middle. The CDR3 sequence: CASSLANLQAVDTEAFF. Written as DNA, the CDR3 is TGCGCCAGCAGCTTGGCAAACCTCCAGGCTGTCGACACTGAAGCTTTCTTT.

J is TRBJ2-7 and V is TRBV2; TRBD1 is a possible D gene (5 bases). Germline V gene lookup returns CDR1 SNHLY and CDR2 FYNNEI. The CDR3 has 13 amino acids. The V end lost 4 bases, the J end lost 3 bases, and 10 bases lay between the germline ends. CDR3: CASSVGQSYEQYF. Here the CDR3 DNA reads TGTGCCAGCAGTGTGGGGCAGAGCTACGAGCAGTACTTC.

The V call is TRBV11-2, the J call TRBJ2-3; the D gene is possibly TRBD1 (6 bases). The CDR3 contains 14 residues. The germline CDR1 and CDR2 sequences are SGHAT and FQNNGV. V lost 5 bases and J 1 base, leaving 10 bases between the germline ends. The CDR3 DNA is TGTGCCAGCAGCGGGCGGACAGGCACAGATACGCAGTATTTT. Translated: CASSGRTGTDTQYF. The variable domain in full, with the rest retrieved from reference TRBV11-2 and TRBJ2-3, is EAGVAQSPRYKIIEKRQSVAFWCNPISGHATLYWYQQILGQGPKLLIQFQNNGVVDDSQLPKDRFSAERLKGVDSTLKIQPAKLEDSAVYLCASSGRTGTDTQYFGPGTRLTVL.

The gene calls are TRBV19 and TRBJ2-7, with 7 nucleotides matching TRBD1. V was pared by 5 bases and J by 3 bases, with 13 bases of the junction left unmatched. The length of the CDR3 is 16 residues. The germline V gene encodes CDR1 LNHDA and CDR2 SQIVND (reference sequence). CDR3 in amino acids: CASSPSFQGGLYEQYF. CDR3 nucleotide sequence: TGTGCCAGTAGTCCTTCGTTTCAAGGGGGCCTCTACGAGCAGTACTTC.